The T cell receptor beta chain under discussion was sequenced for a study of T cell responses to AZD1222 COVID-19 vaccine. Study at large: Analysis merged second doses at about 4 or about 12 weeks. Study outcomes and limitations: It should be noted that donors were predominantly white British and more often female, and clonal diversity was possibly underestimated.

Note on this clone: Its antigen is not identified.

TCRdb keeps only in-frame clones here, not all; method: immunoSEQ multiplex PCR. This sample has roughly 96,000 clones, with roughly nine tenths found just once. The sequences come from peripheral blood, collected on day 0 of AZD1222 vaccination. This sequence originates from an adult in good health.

The CDR3 DNA reads as TGCGCCAGCAGCCAAGGGGGCAGCGGTGAGCAGTTCTTC. Encoded protein: CASSQGGSGEQFF. The chain employs TRBV4-1 and TRBJ2-1; D assignment may be TRBD1 or TRBD2 (5 bases each). V was pared by 1 base and J by 9 bases, with 10 bases between. The CDR3 has 13 residues. CDR1 MGHRA and CDR2 YSYEKL come from the germline V gene.